These 13 T cell receptor beta chains came from one sample sequenced in a study of T cell responses to AZD1222 COVID-19 vaccine. Profiling relied on immunoSEQ multiplex PCR, and the TCRdb table lists in-frame clones only, not all of them. The sample contains around 80,000 clones, about 88% of which appear only once. The sequencing used peripheral blood, collected on day 0 of AZD1222 vaccination. These receptors originate from an adult in good health.

V gene TRBV11-2 combines with J gene TRBJ2-1; D is unclear. Germline values: CDR1 SGHAT, CDR2 FQNNGV. The germline V and J ends were trimmed by 1 base and 6 bases, with 7 bases remaining between them. This CDR3 has 13 residues. CDR3 sequence (DNA): TGTGCCAGCAGCTTAGGGGCACCCAATGAGCAGTTCTTC. It codes for CASSLGAPNEQFF.

This clone was recorded many times. The chain is built from TRBV15 and TRBJ2-1, with D possibly TRBD1 on 6 matching bases. Between the trimmed V and J ends, which lost 6 bases and 4 bases, there was a span of 13 bases. Germline assignment: CDR1 LNHNV and CDR2 YYDKDF (reference sequence). The CDR3 has 14 residues. The CDR3 loop reads CATRAWGLYNEQFF. In DNA, the CDR3 is TGTGCCACCAGGGCCTGGGGGCTTTACAATGAGCAGTTCTTC.

This rearrangement joins TRBV5-1 to TRBJ2-2; 8 bases align to TRBD2. J gave up 5 bases and V 3 bases, and 3 bases lay outside the gene matches. The germline V gene has CDR1 SGHRS and CDR2 YFSETQ. The CDR3 totals 14 residues. The DNA for the CDR3 is TGCGCCAGCAGCTCGGGACTAGATACCGGGGAGCTGTTTTTT. It specifies CASSSGLDTGELFF.

This sequence joins TRBV15 and TRBJ1-1; D uncertain. The CDR3 runs to 12 residues. V shed 4 bases and J shed 7 bases, with 10 bases lying between them. Germline V gene sequence: CDR1 LNHNV, CDR2 YYDKDF (reference sequence). The CDR3 loop reads CATSMSGGEAFF. The CDR3 DNA reads as TGTGCCACCAGCATGAGTGGTGGTGAAGCTTTCTTT.

This clone was detected a few times. The chain couples TRBV2 to TRBJ2-7; TRBD1 agrees at 7 bases. The CDR3 loop spans 14 amino acids. The junction had 9 bases not matched to a gene; V was cut back by 4 bases and J by 6 bases. Germline CDR1 and CDR2: SNHLY and FYNNEI. As DNA, the CDR3 is TGTGCCAGCAGTGGCCCAAGCAGGGGGTCCGAGCAGTACTTC. Its translation: CASSGPSRGSEQYF.

The rearrangement joins TRBV29-1 to TRBJ2-3; D might be TRBD1 (7 bases). V dropped 5 bases and J dropped 6 bases, with 15 bases sitting between them. The germline V gene encodes CDR1 SQVTM and CDR2 ANQGSEA. The CDR3 runs 13 residues. The CDR3 sequence: CSVPKAGGDTQYF. The CDR3 coding sequence is TGCAGCGTTCCCAAGGCAGGGGGGGATACGCAGTATTTT.

CDR3 in DNA: TGCGCCAGCAGCTTGGGGGACGCCGCGGCTAATGAAAAACTGTTTTTT. As protein: CASSLGDAAANEKLFF. V gene TRBV5-1 combines with J gene TRBJ1-4, with D possibly TRBD1 on 5 matching bases. The CDR3 spans 16 residues. Trimming cost V 0 bases and J 3 bases, with 12 bases left between them. Per germline, CDR1 SGHRS and CDR2 YFSETQ.

The CDR3 DNA reads as TGTGCCAGCAGCTGGGGGTCTCAGGACGGCTACACCTTC. This encodes CASSWGSQDGYTF. This rearrangement joins TRBV7-9 to TRBJ1-2, with a tentative D call TRBD1 (5 bases). Trimming left V 4 bases short and J 8 bases short, with 14 bases between. Germline CDR1 is SEHNR and CDR2 is FQNEAQ (reference sequence). This CDR3 contains 13 residues.

V gene TRBV3-1 (or the pseudogene TRBV3-2) combines with J gene TRBJ1-2; D ambiguous. This CDR3 contains 14 residues. The germline V gene has CDR1 LGHDT and CDR2 YNNKEL (reference sequence). Between the trimmed V and J ends, which lost 1 base and 4 bases, there was a span of 10 bases. The CDR3 coding sequence is TGTGCCAGCAGCCAAGGGCAGAACTTCTATGGCTACACCTTC. This codes for CASSQGQNFYGYTF.

The genes are TRBV2 and TRBJ1-5; D not resolved. CDR1 is SNHLY and CDR2 is FYNNEI in the germline V gene. Between the trimmed V and J ends, which lost 6 bases and 5 bases, there was a span of 11 bases. The length of the CDR3 is 13 residues. CDR3 sequence: CASRAPSHQPQHF. The CDR3 bases are TGTGCCAGCAGGGCCCCCTCTCATCAGCCCCAGCATTTT.

The chain is built from TRBV4-1 and TRBJ2-3; TRBD2 matches 8 bases. This CDR3 spans 16 amino acids. J was trimmed by 4 bases and V by 1 base; bases with no gene match: 7. Germline CDR1 MGHRA, CDR2 YSYEKL. CDR3 in DNA: TGCGCCAGCAGCCAAGTATTAGCGGGGAGGCCAGATACGCAGTATTTT. It codes for CASSQVLAGRPDTQYF.

This sequence joins TRBV28 and TRBJ1-6; 8 positions match TRBD1. Germline V gene lookup returns CDR1 MDHEN and CDR2 SYDVKM. The V segment lost 2 bases and the J segment 3 bases; nucleotides outside the gene matches: 3. This CDR3 spans 16 amino acids. CDR3 region: CASSLPTGGYNSPLHF. In DNA form, the CDR3 reads TGTGCCAGCAGTTTACCCACAGGGGGCTATAATTCACCCCTCCACTTT.

The chain uses TRBV4-1 and TRBJ2-4; either TRBD1 or TRBD2 may fit D (5 bases each). The CDR3 sequence is 18 residues long. The V and J ends lost 0 bases and 1 base respectively, with 16 bases between them. Germline V lookup: CDR1 MGHRA, CDR2 YSYEKL. The CDR3 DNA reads TGCGCCAGCAGCCAAGAAGGTTGGGGCTGGGGGGCCAAAAACATTCAGTACTTC. Protein: CASSQEGWGWGAKNIQYF.